The 20 T cell receptor beta chains given below trace back to one sample, sequenced in a study of T-cell memory formation after mild COVID-19 (dated by TCRdb to about 2021). Libraries were built with 5' RACE. TCRdb shows the sequencer as Illumina NovaSeq 6000. TCRdb trimmed public reads at Q25 via fastp, called clones via MiXCR and kept in-frame beta chains. Merged by CDR3 protein, the rows form single entries marked with the most common genes and DNA. The sample table records fewer than 650,000 distinct CDR3 sequences; 20% to 25% of these occur just once. 7.5% to 9.5% of the sample rests with the top ten. Sequences were obtained from PBMCs or a T cell subset sorted from them (not recorded which). These TCRs come from an adult woman who had mild COVID-19 (a few samples of this study predate the infection). The sample titles of this study are shuffled in the database, so cell type and time point are left out; the donor was told from shared clones.

The chain joins TRBV12-3 or TRBV12-4 to TRBJ2-3, with TRBD2 matching over 11 bases. The ends lost 1 base at V and 2 bases at J; junction bases unmatched: 5. CDR3 length: 17 residues. CDR3 amino acids: CASSLELTSGITDTQYF. CDR3 bases: TGTGCCAGCAGTTTAGAGTTGACTAGCGGGATCACAGATACGCAGTATTTT.

This clonotype was counted only a few times. The chain carries TRBV12-3 or TRBV12-4 and TRBJ1-1; D remains ambiguous. V shed 6 bases and J shed 7 bases, with 9 bases lying between them. There are 11 residues in the CDR3. The CDR3 is CASSGWGEAFF. The CDR3 DNA reads TGTGCCAGCAGCGGTTGGGGTGAAGCTTTCTTT.

This clonotype was seen more than once but under ten times. The rearrangement uses TRBV7-2 and TRBJ2-7; D is perhaps TRBD1 (5 bases). The length of the CDR3 is 15 residues. Germline V gives CDR1 SGHTA, CDR2 FQGNSA. Trimming cost V 6 bases and J 0 bases, with 15 bases left between them. The CDR3 region has the DNA TGTGCCAGCAGTTCGACAGCTCTGAGCTCCTACGAGCAGTACTTC. Residues: CASSSTALSSYEQYF.

This clonotype was seen many times. V is TRBV20-1 and J is TRBJ2-7; 11 bases match TRBD2. The CDR3 runs to 14 residues. Germline values: CDR1 DFQATT, CDR2 SNEGSKA (reference sequence). V trimming: 1 base; J trimming: 2 bases; junction bases outside the gene matches: 1. CDR3 region: CSARATSGAYEQYF. The CDR3 DNA reads as TGCAGTGCTAGAGCGACTAGCGGGGCCTACGAGCAGTACTTC.

This clonotype was recorded a few times. V is TRBV5-1 and J is TRBJ2-3; 8 bases map to TRBD1. Germline assignment: CDR1 SGHRS and CDR2 YFSETQ. The CDR3 runs to 20 residues. The V and J ends lost 1 base and 2 bases, in that order; junction bases with no gene match: 18. CDR3 bases: TGCGCCAGCAGCTTGTTCCTCGGGACAGGAGGCCGTACCCACACAGATACGCAGTATTTT. The encoded protein is CASSLFLGTGGRTHTDTQYF.

The chain links TRBV5-1 to TRBJ2-1; 7 bases align to TRBD1. The CDR3 loop spans 15 amino acids. J lost 1 base, V lost 4 bases, and 5 bases had no gene match. CDR1 is SGHRS and CDR2 is YFSETQ in the germline V gene. The CDR3 reads CASSIQDRSYNEQFF. CDR3 nucleotides: TGCGCCAGCAGCATACAGGACAGGTCCTACAATGAGCAGTTCTTC.

This clonotype has a handful of counts. V usage is TRBV7-9 and J usage is TRBJ2-5; unclear D gene. The germline gives CDR1 SEHNR, CDR2 FQNEAQ (reference sequence). Between the trimmed V and J ends, which lost 3 bases and 4 bases, there was a span of 9 bases. The CDR3 has 13 amino acids. The CDR3 DNA reads as TGTGCCAGCAGCTTGGTGGCACTAGAGACCCAGTACTTC. Translating gives CASSLVALETQYF. Full variable domain (outside the CDR3, taken from reference TRBV7-9 and TRBJ2-5): DTGVSQNPRHKITKRGQNVTFRCDPISEHNRLYWYRQTLGQGPEFLTYFQNEAQLEKSRLLSDRFSAERPKGSFSTLEIQRTEQGDSAMYLCASSLVALETQYFGPGTRLLVL.

There are a few counts of this clonotype. This chain uses TRBV3-1 with TRBJ1-1; 7 bases map to TRBD1. Germline lookup yields CDR1 LGHDT and CDR2 YNNKEL (reference sequence). The CDR3 totals 13 residues. J lost 2 bases, V lost 7 bases, and 4 bases had no gene match. In DNA form, the CDR3 reads TGTGCCAGCACCGGACAGGTTAACACTGAAGCTTTCTTT. It yields the protein CASTGQVNTEAFF.

J is TRBJ1-5 and V is TRBV24-1, with a tentative D call TRBD1 (6 bases). V was shortened by 4 bases and J by 11 bases, with 14 bases between the two germline ends. This CDR3 has 13 residues. CDR1 KGHDR and CDR2 SFDVKD come from the germline V gene. In nucleotides, the CDR3 is TGTGCCACCAGTGAACCGTGGACAGAGGCCCAGCATTTT. It encodes CATSEPWTEAQHF.

The chain combines TRBV5-6 with TRBJ2-7; 9 nucleotides match TRBD1. This CDR3 is 16 amino acids long. CDR1 SGHDT and CDR2 YYEEEE come from the germline V gene. V was clipped by 4 bases and J by 5 bases; unmatched bases: 13. CDR3 loop: CASSATPGTGNHEQYF. The DNA for the CDR3 is TGTGCCAGCAGCGCTACACCCGGGACAGGGAACCACGAGCAGTACTTC.

There are a few counts of this clonotype. The J gene is TRBJ2-1, the V gene TRBV20-1; 8 nucleotides line up with TRBD2. Trimming at V came to 2 bases and at J to 3 bases, leaving 6 bases not matched to a gene. This CDR3 has 15 residues. Germline loops: CDR1 DFQATT, CDR2 SNEGSKA (reference sequence). The DNA for the CDR3 is TGCAGTGCTAGAACGGGAGGGAGTGGCTACAATGAGCAGTTCTTC. Protein sequence: CSARTGGSGYNEQFF.

The V and J genes are TRBV7-9 and TRBJ2-2; tentative D call: TRBD1 (6 bases). CDR1 SEHNR and CDR2 FQNEAQ come from the germline V gene (reference sequence). The V and J ends lost 7 bases and 4 bases respectively, with 13 bases between them. The CDR3 is made up of 14 amino acids. CDR3 residues: CASIHWTVTGELFF. The CDR3 coding sequence is TGTGCCAGCATCCATTGGACAGTCACCGGGGAGCTGTTTTTT.

This clonotype was seen many times. The chain links TRBV11-2 to TRBJ2-2, with 14 positions matching TRBD2. Germline-derived CDR1 and CDR2 are SGHAT and FQNNGV. The V segment lost 1 base and the J segment 5 bases; nucleotides outside the gene matches: 0. This CDR3 is built from 16 residues. CDR3 residues: CASSLGTSGRTGELFF. In DNA, the CDR3 is TGTGCCAGCAGCTTAGGGACTAGCGGGAGGACCGGGGAGCTGTTTTTT.

Ten or more counts support this clonotype. The J gene is TRBJ2-2, the V gene TRBV5-1; the D is unclear. The CDR3 contains 14 residues. V gave up 3 bases and J gave up 2 bases, with 8 bases separating them. CDR1 SGHRS and CDR2 YFSETQ come from the germline V gene. The CDR3 coding sequence is TGCGCCAGCAGCTGGGGATTTAACACCGGGGAGCTGTTTTTT. It specifies CASSWGFNTGELFF.

The table lists this clonotype with a count of one. The chain combines TRBV12-3 or TRBV12-4 with TRBJ1-2; 9 nucleotides line up with TRBD1. V dropped 1 base and J dropped 4; count of bases not matched to a gene: 7. The CDR3 is 16 residues long. The CDR3 bases are TGTGCCAGCAGTTTAGATCGAGGGACAGGGATCTATGGCTACACCTTC. Protein product: CASSLDRGTGIYGYTF.

This chain links TRBV9 with TRBJ1-2, with D perhaps TRBD1 (6 bases). Deletions cut 1 base from V and 4 bases from J, with 17 bases between. The length of the CDR3 is 16 residues. Germline V gene data show CDR1 as SGDLS and CDR2 as YYNGEE. This chain's CDR3 is CASSVRQVEYGYGYTF. The CDR3 coding sequence is TGTGCCAGCAGCGTAAGACAGGTGGAATACGGCTATGGCTACACCTTC.

DNA of the CDR3: TGTGCGGCACAGAGCCTAATACCCGACACCGGGGAGCTGTTTTTT. Its translation is CAAQSLIPDTGELFF. The rearrangement joins TRBV2 to TRBJ2-2; D is unclear. Germline lookup yields CDR1 SNHLY and CDR2 FYNNEI. The CDR3 loop spans 15 amino acids.

The chain recombines TRBV27 with TRBJ2-2; D is perhaps TRBD1 or TRBD2 (5 bases each). V lost 3 bases, J lost 5 bases, and 19 bases lay in between. This CDR3 is 17 amino acids long. Germline V CDR1 and CDR2: MNHEY, SMNVEV (reference sequence). CDR3: CASSLGPDTGRTGELFF. As DNA, the CDR3 is TGTGCCAGCAGTTTGGGGCCTGACACGGGGAGAACCGGGGAGCTGTTTTTT.

The rearrangement links TRBV7-9 to TRBJ2-1, with TRBD2 matching over 13 bases. Germline trimming cut 5 bases from V and 9 bases from J; bases unmatched to any gene: 7. The CDR3 runs to 15 residues. Germline-derived CDR1 and CDR2 are SEHNR and FQNEAQ (reference sequence). The DNA of the CDR3 is TGTGCCAGCAGCACCACTAGCGGGGGGGCCACTGAGCAGTTCTTC. This gives the protein CASSTTSGGATEQFF.

This clonotype occurred a few times. The chain carries TRBV5-6 and TRBJ1-2; D not certain. The CDR3 length is 13 residues. Per the germline V gene, CDR1 is SGHDT and CDR2 is YYEEEE. Trimming took off 0 bases at V and 8 bases at J, with 11 bases between the two ends. CDR3 sequence: CASSLESLGGYTF. CDR3 bases: TGTGCCAGCAGCTTGGAGAGTTTAGGCGGCTACACCTTC.